One sample yielded the 18 T cell receptor beta chains listed below, sequenced in a study of cytomegalovirus exposure and HLA in healthy donors. Libraries were prepared by immunoSEQ multiplex PCR; TCRdb keeps only in-frame clonotypes and omits some of them. This sample has tens of thousands of clones; roughly 90% occur once, and the top ten carry around 2.1%. The material sequenced was PBMCs. All receptors derive from a man aged 25-45 years in good health and CMV-seronegative.

The V and J genes are TRBV5-1 and TRBJ2-2; TRBD1 aligns across 10 bases. This CDR3 is built from 18 residues. CDR1 is SGHRS, CDR2 YFSETQ, per germline. Unmatched junction bases numbered 13, after V lost 3 bases and J lost 5 bases. In DNA form, the CDR3 reads TGCGCCAGCAGCTCGGGCTTGGGGGACAGGGGTACGACCGGGGAGCTGTTTTTT. Encoded protein: CASSSGLGDRGTTGELFF.

The chain couples TRBV27 to TRBJ2-2; tentatively, D is TRBD2 (6 bases). The length of the CDR3 is 15 residues. The germline V gene has CDR1 MNHEY and CDR2 SMNVEV (reference sequence). The V end was cut by 2 bases, the J end by 1 base, with 8 bases between. CDR3 amino acids: CASSLRGMNTGELFF. The CDR3 DNA follows: TGTGCCAGCAGTTTACGGGGGATGAACACCGGGGAGCTGTTTTTT.

The V and J genes are TRBV2 and TRBJ1-5, with 8 positions matching TRBD1. CDR1 and CDR2 from the germline V gene are SNHLY and FYNNEI. This CDR3 is built from 13 residues. Trimming took 8 bases from V and 5 from J; bases not matched to a gene: 5. The CDR3 is CASRGQGHQPQHF. The CDR3 DNA reads as TGTGCCAGCCGAGGACAGGGCCATCAGCCCCAGCATTTT.

The V call is TRBV27, the J call TRBJ1-2; D not certain. The V and J ends lost 5 bases and 3 bases respectively, with 16 bases between them. Per germline, CDR1 MNHEY and CDR2 SMNVEV (reference sequence). This CDR3 spans 15 amino acids. As DNA, the CDR3 is TGTGCCAGCAGTGAGAAGGCCGGGTCACACTATGGCTACACCTTC. This translates into CASSEKAGSHYGYTF.

This chain uses TRBV27 with TRBJ1-6; D unclear. From germline, CDR1 is MNHEY and CDR2 SMNVEV (reference sequence). The CDR3 is 14 amino acids. V was pared by 5 bases and J by 7 bases, with 12 bases between. CDR3: CASSLGVPNSPLHF. CDR3 in DNA: TGTGCCAGCAGTCTCGGGGTCCCGAATTCACCCCTCCACTTT.

The V gene is TRBV2, the J gene TRBJ2-7, with 7 bases identical to TRBD1. J lost 2 bases, V lost 6 bases, and 10 bases had no gene match. The CDR3 sequence is 15 residues long. Germline V gene data show CDR1 as SNHLY and CDR2 as FYNNEI. The CDR3: CASRRDSLETYEQYF. The CDR3 bases are TGTGCCAGCAGGAGGGACAGCCTAGAAACCTACGAGCAGTACTTC.

V usage is TRBV5-4 and J usage is TRBJ2-7; 10 bases fit TRBD2. Germline V gives CDR1 SGHNT, CDR2 YYREEE (reference sequence). The CDR3 extends over 16 amino acids. Germline trimming cut 3 bases from V and 4 bases from J; bases unmatched to any gene: 10. CDR3 DNA sequence: TGTGCCAGCAGCTACGCTAGCGGGAGTCTTGTTTACGAGCAGTACTTC. Protein sequence: CASSYASGSLVYEQYF.

This chain joins TRBV9 and TRBJ2-7, with TRBD2 identical over 7 bases. Germline CDR1 and CDR2: SGDLS and YYNGEE. The junction had 2 bases not matched to a gene; V was cut back by 1 base and J by 1 base. The CDR3 runs to 14 residues. The CDR3 bases are TGTGCCAGCAGCGTATCTAGCGGATCCTACGAGCAGTACTTC. Its translation: CASSVSSGSYEQYF.

V usage is TRBV6-5 and J usage is TRBJ2-1; 14 nucleotides match TRBD2. V lost 7 bases, J lost 10 bases, and 6 bases stayed unmatched. This CDR3 is built from 14 residues. The germline CDR1 and CDR2 sequences are MNHEY and SVGAGI. For the CDR3, the DNA is TGTGCCAGCACCAGGACTAGCGGGAGGTTGGAGCAGTTCTTC. This translates into CASTRTSGRLEQFF.

The chain uses TRBV2 and TRBJ2-7, with a weak D call TRBD2 (6 bases). Germline CDR1 reads SNHLY; CDR2 reads FYNNEI. The V gene lost 6 bases and the J gene lost 0 bases, with 12 bases spanning the gap. This CDR3 has 14 amino acids. CDR3 loop: CASRVAGTSYEQYF. CDR3 bases: TGTGCCAGCAGAGTGGCGGGGACCTCCTACGAGCAGTACTTC. The complete variable domain, with remaining parts taken from reference TRBV2 and TRBJ2-7, reads EPEVTQTPSHQVTQMGQEVILRCVPISNHLYFYWYRQILGQKVEFLVSFYNNEISEKSEIFDDQFSVERPDGSNFTLKIRSTKLEDSAMYFCASRVAGTSYEQYFGPGTRLTVT.

The J gene is TRBJ2-1, the V gene TRBV9; TRBD1 is a possible D gene (6 bases). The CDR3 runs to 16 residues. CDR1 is SGDLS, CDR2 YYNGEE, per germline. The V end was cut by 2 bases, the J end by 7 bases, with 19 bases between. The CDR3, as DNA: TGTGCCAGCAGCGTGAGTGGGGGCCATACTACGAATGAGCAGTTCTTC. This translates into CASSVSGGHTTNEQFF.

The rearrangement joins TRBV5-4 to TRBJ2-1; TRBD2 matches 10 bases. Looked up from germline, CDR1 is SGHNT and CDR2 is YYREEE (reference sequence). The CDR3 sequence is 16 residues long. Trimming at V came to 3 bases and at J to 7 bases, leaving 10 bases not matched to a gene. CDR3 coding DNA: TGTGCCAGCAGCTCAACTACTAGCGGGGATAGAAATGAGCAGTTCTTC. It encodes CASSSTTSGDRNEQFF. Based on the CDR3 plus reference TRBV5-4 and TRBJ2-1, the full variable domain is ETGVTQSPTHLIKTRGQQVTLRCSSQSGHNTVSWYQQALGQGPQFIFQYYREEENGRGNFPPRFSGLQFPNYSSELNVNALELDDSALYLCASSSTTSGDRNEQFFGPGTRLTVL.

The chain recombines TRBV2 with TRBJ2-1; a weak D match, TRBD2 (6 bases). Trimming cost V 5 bases and J 7 bases, with 21 bases left between them. CDR1 is SNHLY, CDR2 FYNNEI, per germline. The CDR3 is made up of 16 amino acids. Written as DNA, the CDR3 is TGTGCCAGCAGTCTTAGCGGAACGTACCCACGAAATGAGCAGTTCTTC. It yields the protein CASSLSGTYPRNEQFF.

V and J are TRBV6-5 and TRBJ1-2, with 8 bases that match TRBD1. The V gene's germline CDR1 is MNHEY and CDR2 SVGAGI. With V trimmed by 6 bases and J by 2 bases, 8 bases remained unmatched. The CDR3 consists of 15 residues. CDR3 protein: CASSRPGQENYGYTF. The CDR3 bases are TGTGCCAGCAGCCGCCCGGGACAGGAGAACTATGGCTACACCTTC.

The chain links TRBV5-6 to TRBJ2-2, with 9 bases fitting TRBD1. The CDR3 sequence is 16 residues long. V shed 5 bases and J 6 bases; nucleotides not matched to a gene: 11. Germline CDR1 is SGHDT and CDR2 is YYEEEE. The CDR3 DNA sequence: TGTGCCAGCAGGCTATCAAGGGACAGGGATTCCGGGGAGCTGTTTTTT. Amino acids: CASRLSRDRDSGELFF.

The V and J genes are TRBV28 and TRBJ1-3; D is perhaps TRBD1 (6 bases). The CDR3 is 14 amino acids. Germline values: CDR1 MDHEN, CDR2 SYDVKM. Trimming stripped 3 bases from V and 1 base from J, with 7 bases between. CDR3 loop: CASSFGQSGNTIYF. In DNA form, the CDR3 reads TGTGCCAGCAGTTTTGGACAGTCTGGAAACACCATATATTTT.

The chain joins TRBV2 to TRBJ1-5; D not resolved. V lost 4 bases and J 4 bases, leaving 11 bases between the germline ends. CDR3 length: 14 amino acids. Per the germline V gene, CDR1 is SNHLY and CDR2 is FYNNEI. CDR3 in amino acids: CASSGVVANQPQHF. The CDR3 DNA reads as TGTGCCAGCAGTGGGGTAGTAGCAAATCAGCCCCAGCATTTT.

This clone has only one observation. The V gene is TRBV7-8, the J gene TRBJ2-7, with 7 bases that match TRBD1. The CDR3 runs 13 residues. Germline V CDR1 and CDR2: SGHVS, FQNEAQ. With V trimmed by 4 bases and J by 6 bases, 6 bases remained unmatched. The CDR3 nucleotides read TGTGCCAGCAGCTCCAGACAGGGTGGCGAGCAGTACTTC. Amino acid sequence: CASSSRQGGEQYF.